The 5 T cell receptor beta chains below all came from one sample that was sequenced in a study of CD8 T cells in Susac syndrome. Reverse transcription of roughly 0.45 to 1 ug RNA was performed with random hexamers. MiXCR, applied by TCRdb to the immunoSEQ multiplex PCR reads, yields one record per CDR3 protein. The table lists some 190,000 distinct CDR3 sequences, approximately 96% of them singletons, with around 0.093% in the top ten. Specimen: CD4+ T cells from PBMCs. The receptors come from a human donor with multiple sclerosis.

CDR3 sequence reads: CASSQTAYRDGYTF. CDR3 DNA: TGTGCCAGCAGCCAAACAGCCTATCGAGATGGCTACACCTTC. The chain is built from TRBV3-1 and TRBJ1-2; no reliable D call. Germline values: CDR1 LGHDT, CDR2 YNNKEL (reference sequence). The CDR3 runs to 14 residues. Trimming left V 2 bases short and J 6 bases short, with 13 bases between.

This clonotype has just one count. The rearrangement uses TRBV7-2 and TRBJ1-3; 7 nucleotides match TRBD1. Germline loops: CDR1 SGHTA, CDR2 FQGNSA. This CDR3 comprises 18 residues. With V trimmed by 4 bases and J by 0 bases, 12 bases remained unmatched. The CDR3 sequence: CASSSARGGDFSGNTIYF. CDR3 coding DNA: TGTGCCAGCAGCTCAGCTCGAGGGGGCGACTTCTCTGGAAACACCATATATTTT.

This clonotype was seen a handful of times. The V and J genes are TRBV7-2 and TRBJ2-4, with 7 bases lining up with TRBD1. V dropped 5 bases and J dropped 8; count of bases not matched to a gene: 9. The CDR3 extends over 14 amino acids. Germline V gene sequence: CDR1 SGHTA, CDR2 FQGNSA. The CDR3 nucleotides are TGTGCCAGCAGCCCCACAGGGGCGATGGACATTCAGTACTTC. Encoded protein: CASSPTGAMDIQYF.

This sequence joins TRBV6-5 and TRBJ2-2; D is perhaps TRBD1 or TRBD2 (5 bases each). Looked up from germline, CDR1 is MNHEY and CDR2 is SVGAGI. V gave up 2 bases and J gave up 5 bases, with 18 bases separating them. The CDR3 sequence is 17 residues long. DNA of the CDR3: TGTGCCAGCAGTTACCCGAACGGGGCGATTGGAACCGGGGAGCTGTTTTTT. This sequence encodes CASSYPNGAIGTGELFF.

The chain combines TRBV6-5 with TRBJ2-1; the D is unclear. This CDR3 is 14 amino acids long. Deletions cut 0 bases from V and 4 bases from J, with 7 bases between. Germline loops: CDR1 MNHEY, CDR2 SVGAGI. The CDR3 sequence is CASSYSARYNEQFF. CDR3 coding DNA: TGTGCCAGCAGTTACTCGGCAAGGTACAATGAGCAGTTCTTC.